This entry describes one TCR beta chain. V dropped 8 bases and J dropped 5 bases, with 12 bases sitting between them. This CDR3 comprises 12 residues. Germline V gene data show CDR1 as GTSNPN and CDR2 as SVGIG (reference sequence). These data come from a study of T cell responses to AZD1222 COVID-19 vaccine. Study in general: The study pooled second doses at about 4 or about 12 weeks.

The assay was immunoSEQ multiplex PCR, and TCRdb's table has in-frame clones only and misses some. This table holds 95,000 to 150,000 clones, just over 90% found once. The genes are TRBV30 and TRBJ1-4; D remains unclear. The material sequenced was peripheral blood, taken on day 0 of AZD1222 vaccination. The clonotype comes from an adult in good health. CDR3 residues: CARRDTNEKLFF. The CDR3 nucleotides read TGTGCCCGCCGGGATACAAATGAAAAACTGTTTTTT.